Below, one T cell receptor (beta chain) is given with its context. The antigen it recognizes is unknown. No much larger clonotype is one base removed from it; base qualities were not supplied. The data derive from a study of cytomegalovirus exposure and HLA in healthy donors (dated by TCRdb to 2016 to 2017). Notes on the research overall: According to a later analysis, the 110 or so validation repertoires were produced on the same platform as the roughly 600 repertoires of the first cohort. The aim of the study was to test whether cataloging public T cell receptors could identify signatures of past pathogen exposure. Besides the first cohort of approximately 710 subjects, a separate validation cohort made up of 120 different subjects was used. High-throughput TCR immunosequencing, statistical association of individual TCRs with disease status, and machine learning were combined to predict cytomegalovirus infection status.

The donors belonged to the validation cohort of approximately 130 subjects, which was separate from the 666-subject first cohort. Library preparation employed the immunoSEQ multiplex PCR assay. Concerning the study's data processing: A statistical classification framework was built to diagnose cytomegalovirus status from the catalog of TCR beta chain sequences. The table was pulled from immuneACCESS by TCRdb, which kept in-frame rearrangements only. Such tables lose some clones; where checked, under half of the loss comes from unresolved V genes, and the rest has no known cause. V and J calls and clone size come straight from that table; D and trimming were deduced from the DNA. The sample records about 130,000 clones, roughly 89% of which are singletons. Of the sample, less than 1.5% falls within the top ten clones. Measured from the cysteine to the phenylalanine, the CDR3 is 15 residues long. Only the CDR3 region is kept as DNA, spanning 45 bases read in frame from base 1. CDR1 MDHEN and CDR2 SYDVKM were looked up in the germline V gene. After removal of 3 bases from V and 5 bases from J, the junction retains 7 bases not matched to a gene.

Overall study results and their limits: A later analysis lacked HLA typing for the validation cohort, so it scored co-occurrence in that cohort across all 110 or so repertoires. The classifier was reported to diagnose cytomegalovirus status with high specificity and sensitivity in both the original and validation cohorts. It was suggested by the authors that the approach could potentially be generalized to other disease states and immunological phenotypes. Most TCR sequences were seen in very few donors, while some public TCRs were found in many individuals. A total of 164 TCR beta chains were listed by the study as associated with cytomegalovirus. In vitro tests confirmed that a few of the cytomegalovirus-associated TCR beta chains recognize cytomegalovirus antigens. Subsequent analysis determined that TCRs grouped into clusters in the first cohort also showed a tendency toward co-occurrence across the 120 or so validation repertoires, and approximately 94% of cluster scores exceeded 0.

The sample was PBMCs. This sequence uses TRBV28 and TRBJ2-5; TRBD1 fits 9 bases in the junction. The sequence was obtained from a woman younger than 35 in good health and CMV-seronegative. The DNA is as follows: TGTGCCAGCAGTTTCCCGGGACAGGGCAGGGAGACCCAGTACTTC. Its protein is CASSFPGQGRETQYF.